This T cell receptor (beta chain) was sequenced for a study of blood T cell repertoires in COVID-19. Study-level background: There were acute and convalescent COVID-19 samples, and they came from the United States, Italy and Spain. Sources were T cells, B-cell-depleted T cells, or PBMCs; the material itself was cDNA or gDNA.

Germline V gene data show CDR1 as LNHNV and CDR2 as YYDKDF (reference sequence). The CDR3 is 15 residues long. With 1 base removed from V and 4 bases from J, the gap between germline ends came to 13 bases. In the authors' workflow: Nucleated cell number was recorded as an estimate derived from reference gene primer amplification. Clones were read by immunoSEQ multiplex PCR, and TCRdb kept only the in-frame ones, dropping some. V, J and clone size were drawn from that table, and D and trimming were deduced from the DNA. Of about 170,000 clones in the sample, less than 85% were seen once. Material for sequencing was peripheral blood. The origin of this receptor is a human donor with acute or convalescent COVID-19. The donor label of this sample is uncertain. The chain carries TRBV15 and TRBJ1-1, with no clear D. In nucleotides, the CDR3 is TGTGCCACCAGCAGAGTTCTTACGCTAAGCACTGAAGCTTTCTTT. Its protein product is CATSRVLTLSTEAFF. Full variable domain (remainder filled in from reference TRBV15 and TRBJ1-1): DAMVIQNPRYQVTQFGKPVTLSCSQTLNHNVMYWYQQKSSQAPKLLFHYYDKDFNNEADTPDNFQSRRPNTSFCFLDIRSPGLGDTAMYLCATSRVLTLSTEAFFGQGTRLTVV.